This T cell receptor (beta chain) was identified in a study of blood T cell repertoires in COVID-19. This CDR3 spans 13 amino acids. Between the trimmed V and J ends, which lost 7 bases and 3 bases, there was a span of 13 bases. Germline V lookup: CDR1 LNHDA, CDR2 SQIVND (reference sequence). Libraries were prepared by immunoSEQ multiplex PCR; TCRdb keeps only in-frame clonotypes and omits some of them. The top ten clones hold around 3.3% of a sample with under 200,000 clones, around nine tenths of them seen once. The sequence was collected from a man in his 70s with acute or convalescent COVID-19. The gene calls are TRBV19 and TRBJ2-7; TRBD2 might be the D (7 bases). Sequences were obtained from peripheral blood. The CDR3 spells CASIAGEGYEQYF. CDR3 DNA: TGTGCCAGTATCGCAGGGGAGGGCTACGAGCAGTACTTC. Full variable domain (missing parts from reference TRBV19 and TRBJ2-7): DGGITQSPKYLFRKEGQNVTLSCEQNLNHDAMYWYRQDPGQGLRLIYYSQIVNDFQKGDIAEGYSVSREKKESFPLTVTSAQKNPTAFYLCASIAGEGYEQYFGPGTRLTVT.